This entry lists 7 T cell receptor beta chains sequenced from one sample in a study of blood T cell repertoires in COVID-19 (dated by TCRdb to about 2020). Libraries were constructed by the immunoSEQ multiplex PCR assay. Held by TCRdb, this immuneACCESS table contains in-frame sequences only and omits some clones. Under half of the omission traces to an unresolved V gene where checked; the cause of the rest is unknown. Across this sample there are 100,000 to 150,000 clones, with about four fifths seen only once. The leading ten clones occupy 1.1% to 1.5% of the sample. Material: peripheral blood. The receptors originated from a man aged 55 to 69 with acute or convalescent COVID-19.

The J gene is TRBJ2-3, the V gene TRBV18, with TRBD2 matching 16 bases. CDR1 KGHSH and CDR2 LQKENI come from the germline V gene. Trimming at V came to 3 bases and at J to 4 bases, leaving 4 bases not matched to a gene. CDR3 length equals 17 residues. In nucleotides, the CDR3 is TGTGCCAGCTCACCTCCGGGACTAGCGGGAGGGCCAGATACGCAGTATTTT. It codes for CASSPPGLAGGPDTQYF.

The rearrangement links TRBV5-1 to TRBJ2-3; D is perhaps TRBD1 (6 bases). Germline assignment: CDR1 SGHRS and CDR2 YFSETQ. V was clipped by 6 bases and J by 2 bases, with 13 bases between them. The CDR3 is 14 residues long. The CDR3 is CASKGDIYTDTQYF. In DNA form, the CDR3 reads TGCGCCAGCAAGGGGGATATATACACAGATACGCAGTATTTT.

The V gene is TRBV6-5, the J gene TRBJ2-7; 13 nucleotides match TRBD2. There are 16 residues in the CDR3. The germline V gene encodes CDR1 MNHEY and CDR2 SVGAGI. V dropped 4 bases and J dropped 1; count of bases not matched to a gene: 4. CDR3 loop: CASSSWTSGSSYEQYF. DNA for the CDR3: TGTGCCAGCAGTTCTTGGACTAGCGGGAGTTCCTACGAGCAGTACTTC.

J is TRBJ1-5 and V is TRBV10-2; D not resolved. With 6 bases removed from V and 4 bases from J, the gap between germline ends came to 10 bases. Germline V lookup: CDR1 WSHSY, CDR2 SAAADI. CDR3 length: 13 residues. The CDR3 sequence is CASRETVNQPQHF. CDR3 nucleotide sequence: TGCGCCAGCAGGGAGACGGTGAATCAGCCCCAGCATTTT.

A single count supports this clone. The chain couples TRBV12-3 or TRBV12-4 to TRBJ2-1; D is unclear. V was shortened by 3 bases and J by 5 bases, with 8 bases between the two germline ends. The CDR3 has 13 residues. As DNA, the CDR3 is TGTGCCAGCAGTTTCGGGTCGGACAATGAGCAGTTCTTC. Translating it yields CASSFGSDNEQFF.

The chain links TRBV24-1 to TRBJ2-3; TRBD1 agrees at 8 bases. This CDR3 region has 16 residues. Germline V gene lookup returns CDR1 KGHDR and CDR2 SFDVKD. V lost 4 bases, J lost 1 base, and 6 bases stayed unmatched. CDR3 sequence reads: CATSDPGGVGTDTQYF. The CDR3 DNA follows: TGTGCCACCAGTGACCCAGGGGGCGTTGGCACAGATACGCAGTATTTT.

Points on this clone: Within the sample, other DNA sequences also encode this same CDR3. The rearrangement joins TRBV10-1 to TRBJ1-2; the D is unclear. Per the germline V gene, CDR1 is WNHNN and CDR2 is SYGVQD (reference sequence). This CDR3 is built from 13 residues. Trimming took 2 bases from V and 2 from J, leaving 6 bases between them. CDR3 in DNA: TGCGCCAGCAGTGAGCAGGAAAACTATGGCTACACCTTC. Amino acids: CASSEQENYGYTF.